This passage covers 15 T cell receptor beta chains from one sample sequenced in a study of blood T cell repertoires in COVID-19. Assay used: immunoSEQ multiplex PCR; TCRdb lists only in-frame clones, some missing. This table has 100,000 to 150,000 clones, around nine tenths appearing once. The sample was peripheral blood. These receptors all stem from a woman older than 75 with acute or convalescent COVID-19.

The chain uses TRBV6-2 or TRBV6-3 and TRBJ1-1; TRBD1 agrees at 10 bases. The CDR3 runs to 16 residues. Germline CDR1 is MNHEY and CDR2 is SVGEGT. With V trimmed by 6 bases and J by 3 bases, 10 bases remained unmatched. This CDR3 reads CASSLFGDRGYTEAFF. In nucleotides, the CDR3 is TGTGCCAGCAGCTTATTTGGGGACAGGGGCTACACTGAAGCTTTCTTT.

The table lists this clone with a few counts. The J gene is TRBJ1-2, the V gene TRBV20-1; D may be TRBD1 (5 bases). The V end lost 4 bases, the J end lost 6 bases, and 9 bases lay between the germline ends. The germline V gene has CDR1 DFQATT and CDR2 SNEGSKA (reference sequence). CDR3 length: 11 residues. This chain's CDR3 is CSATGGNGYTF. DNA of the CDR3: TGCAGTGCTACCGGGGGGAATGGCTACACCTTC.

V is TRBV7-6 and J is TRBJ2-6, with 10 positions matching TRBD1. In germline, CDR1 is SGHVS, CDR2 FNYEAQ. V trimming: 5 bases; J trimming: 2 bases; junction bases outside the gene matches: 12. This CDR3 is built from 19 residues. The CDR3 DNA follows: TGTGCCAGCAGCCCACGGACAGGGGGTCTCGGAACTGGGGCCAACGTCCTGACTTTC. Protein sequence: CASSPRTGGLGTGANVLTF.

The rearrangement uses TRBV5-1 and TRBJ2-3, with TRBD1 as a possible D gene (5 bases). Germline loops: CDR1 SGHRS, CDR2 YFSETQ. This CDR3 is built from 15 residues. V dropped 1 base and J dropped 5 bases, with 14 bases sitting between them. The CDR3, as DNA: TGCGCCAGCAGCTTGAGGGGCCAGTCGATAGATACGCAGTATTTT. It is translated as CASSLRGQSIDTQYF.

V usage is TRBV2 and J usage is TRBJ2-3; 11 bases line up with TRBD2. Trimming took 10 bases from V and 2 from J; bases not matched to a gene: 11. This CDR3 has 16 amino acids. CDR1 and CDR2 from the germline V gene are SNHLY and FYNNEI. The CDR3 protein is CANPTSGTSNTDTQYF. As DNA, the CDR3 is TGTGCCAACCCGACTAGCGGGACCTCTAACACAGATACGCAGTATTTT.

The V gene is TRBV9, the J gene TRBJ1-5, with D perhaps matching TRBD1 (5 bases). The CDR3 is 15 residues long. Germline CDR1 is SGDLS and CDR2 is YYNGEE. V was cut by 3 bases and J by 0 bases, with 10 bases left in between. CDR3 in amino acids: CASSDGRDSNQPQHF. In DNA form, the CDR3 reads TGTGCCAGCAGCGACGGCAGGGATAGCAATCAGCCCCAGCATTTT.

This clone has just a few counts. The chain links TRBV9 to TRBJ1-3; maybe TRBD1 (5 bases). With 0 bases removed from V and 0 bases from J, the gap between germline ends came to 13 bases. Germline V gives CDR1 SGDLS, CDR2 YYNGEE. The CDR3 runs to 17 residues. This chain's CDR3 is CASSVAPIRGSGNTIYF. CDR3 DNA: TGTGCCAGCAGCGTAGCCCCCATTAGGGGCTCTGGAAACACCATATATTTT.

CDR3 DNA sequence: TGTGCCAGTAAACGAAGTGCCTACTCTGGAAACACCATATATTTT. Amino acids: CASKRSAYSGNTIYF. The chain combines TRBV19 with TRBJ1-3; D is uncertain. Trimming left V 7 bases short and J 0 bases short, with 13 bases between. The CDR3 runs 15 residues. Germline CDR1 reads LNHDA; CDR2 reads SQIVND (reference sequence).

About this clone itself: The same CDR3 is also encoded by other DNA sequences in this sample. The chain employs TRBV3-1 (or the pseudogene TRBV3-2) and TRBJ1-2; a weak D match, TRBD1 (6 bases). CDR3 size: 12 residues. The ends were cut back, 4 bases at V and 4 bases at J, with 7 bases in the middle. From germline, CDR1 is LGHDT and CDR2 YNNKEL (reference sequence). CDR3 bases: TGTGCCAGCAGCCCACAGGGCTATGGCTACACCTTC. As protein: CASSPQGYGYTF.

The chain has TRBV2 and TRBJ2-6, with 8 bases fitting TRBD1. Germline assignment: CDR1 SNHLY and CDR2 FYNNEI. This CDR3 is built from 16 residues. V trimming: 4 bases; J trimming: 2 bases; junction bases outside the gene matches: 4. The CDR3 coding sequence is TGTGCCAGCAGTGGACGGACAGGGACTGGGGCCAACGTCCTGACTTTC. Translating it yields CASSGRTGTGANVLTF.

The chain has TRBV4-1 and TRBJ2-5; D remains ambiguous. Germline V lookup: CDR1 MGHRA, CDR2 YSYEKL. V was cut by 0 bases and J by 4 bases, with 12 bases left in between. This CDR3 contains 15 residues. For the CDR3, the DNA is TGCGCCAGCAGCCAAGATGGCCATCCAAGAGAGACCCAGTACTTC. This codes for CASSQDGHPRETQYF.

The chain is built from TRBV2 and TRBJ2-7; TRBD1 aligns across 8 bases. V dropped 7 bases and J dropped 0; count of bases not matched to a gene: 5. The CDR3 extends over 14 amino acids. CDR1 is SNHLY and CDR2 is FYNNEI in the germline V gene. This CDR3 reads CASNPGTGSYEQYF. CDR3 coding DNA: TGTGCCAGCAATCCCGGGACAGGCTCCTACGAGCAGTACTTC.

V is TRBV7-2 and J is TRBJ2-5; D may be TRBD2 (5 bases). CDR1 is SGHTA and CDR2 is FQGNSA in the germline V gene. The CDR3 contains 13 residues. V was cut by 1 base and J by 5 bases, with 8 bases left in between. This CDR3 reads CASSLGLRETQYF. CDR3 coding DNA: TGTGCCAGCAGCTTAGGACTACGGGAGACCCAGTACTTC.

This clone is a singleton in its sample. The chain couples TRBV3-1 (or the pseudogene TRBV3-2) to TRBJ2-1, with 9 bases matching TRBD2. V was clipped by 2 bases and J by 12 bases; unmatched bases: 8. Germline V lookup: CDR1 LGHDT, CDR2 YNNKEL (reference sequence). The CDR3 covers 14 residues. The CDR3 sequence: CASSQHRTSEGQFF. DNA of the CDR3: TGTGCCAGCAGCCAACACCGGACTAGCGAGGGGCAGTTCTTC.

The chain links TRBV7-2 to TRBJ2-5, with TRBD1 identical over 7 bases. Unmatched junction bases numbered 5, after V lost 5 bases and J lost 2 bases. Germline V gene data show CDR1 as SGHTA and CDR2 as FQGNSA. There are 14 residues in the CDR3. The CDR3 DNA sequence: TGTGCCAGCAGCGACGGACAGGCACAAGAGACCCAGTACTTC. Encoded protein: CASSDGQAQETQYF.